The 27 T cell receptor beta chains below all came from one sample that was sequenced in a study of T cells in Graves' hyperthyroidism and ophthalmopathy (dated by TCRdb to between 2018 and 2020). Libraries came from multiplex PCR. The reads were generated on an Illumina HiSeq 2000. The TCR beta CDR3 regions were amplified from RNA transcripts. For the first round of RT-PCR on the TCR CDR3, the HTBI primer set was used together with the Qiagen OneStep RT-PCR kit. TCRdb took the public reads, trimmed them with fastp at Q25, ran MiXCR for clone calling and kept in-frame beta chains. Merged by CDR3 protein, the rows form single entries marked with the most common genes and DNA. For this sample there are under 300,000 distinct CDR3 sequences; about 14% appear just once. 7% to 8.5% of the sample rests with the top ten. Sequencing input: blood. The origin of the receptors is a woman in her 30s with Graves' hyperthyroidism that later progressed to Graves' ophthalmopathy.

The chain combines TRBV20-1 with TRBJ2-5; 7 bases are shared with TRBD2. The ends lost 4 bases at V and 2 bases at J; junction bases unmatched: 19. The germline CDR1 and CDR2 sequences are DFQATT and SNEGSKA (reference sequence). This CDR3 contains 18 residues. For the CDR3, the DNA is TGCAGTGCTAACGGAGCGGGGCCCGGCGGGGTACTACAAGAGACCCAGTACTTC. Translating gives CSANGAGPGGVLQETQYF.

This clonotype was recorded at least ten times. The V call is TRBV27, the J call TRBJ2-3; D remains ambiguous. From germline, CDR1 is MNHEY and CDR2 SMNVEV (reference sequence). The CDR3 runs 14 residues. The V end lost 0 bases, the J end lost 2 bases, and 6 bases lay between the germline ends. The CDR3 DNA reads as TGTGCCAGCAGTTTATCGGCGCACACAGATACGCAGTATTTT. Translation gives CASSLSAHTDTQYF.

The V and J genes are TRBV27 and TRBJ2-6; the D gene is possibly TRBD1 (6 bases). V gave up 2 bases and J gave up 1 base, with 9 bases separating them. The CDR3 is made up of 16 amino acids. Germline V gives CDR1 MNHEY, CDR2 SMNVEV (reference sequence). The CDR3 is CASSLTGISGANVLTF. In nucleotides, the CDR3 is TGTGCCAGCAGTTTAACAGGGATTTCTGGGGCCAACGTCCTGACTTTC.

This clonotype came up a few times. V gene TRBV5-1 combines with J gene TRBJ2-2; D may be TRBD2 (5 bases). The germline CDR1 and CDR2 sequences are SGHRS and YFSETQ. Trimming shortened V by 2 bases and J by 4 bases, and 9 bases separated the two germline ends. The CDR3 consists of 14 residues. The CDR3 region has the DNA TGCGCCAGCAGCTTTGAGGGTAGCACCGGGGAGCTGTTTTTT. This codes for CASSFEGSTGELFF. Full variable domain (remainder filled in from reference TRBV5-1 and TRBJ2-2): KAGVTQTPRYLIKTRGQQVTLSCSPISGHRSVSWYQQTPGQGLQFLFEYFSETQRNKGNFPGRFSGRQFSNSRSEMNVSTLELGDSALYLCASSFEGSTGELFFGEGSRLTVL.

This clonotype has a count of ten or more. The rearrangement uses TRBV28 and TRBJ2-4, with D perhaps matching TRBD2 (6 bases). CDR3 size: 17 residues. The V gene lost 5 bases and the J gene lost 2 bases, with 19 bases spanning the gap. Germline V CDR1 and CDR2: MDHEN, SYDVKM. The CDR3 bases are TGTGCCAGCAGTATCCCCGTTTACGGGGGATCCAAAAACATTCAGTACTTC. It specifies CASSIPVYGGSKNIQYF.

This clonotype was recorded many times. The chain has TRBV3-1 and TRBJ2-7; D ambiguous. The CDR3 is 16 residues long. Germline lookup yields CDR1 LGHDT and CDR2 YNNKEL (reference sequence). V lost 1 base and J lost 0, with 13 bases in between. The CDR3 DNA is TGTGCCAGCAGCCAAGGCGCGGCAGAGAGCTCCTACGAGCAGTACTTC. Translation: CASSQGAAESSYEQYF.

The table lists this clonotype with a few counts. J is TRBJ2-7 and V is TRBV6-2 or TRBV6-3; TRBD1 matches at 10 bases. The CDR3 sequence is 16 residues long. The V segment lost 0 bases and the J segment 2 bases; nucleotides outside the gene matches: 4. Germline CDR1 is MNHEY and CDR2 is SVGEGT. CDR3 loop: CASSYSWDRGAYEQYF. CDR3 DNA sequence: TGTGCCAGCAGTTACTCCTGGGACAGGGGAGCCTACGAGCAGTACTTC.

As for this clonotype: This could be a read error, since a much larger clone is one nucleotide away. V usage is TRBV27 and J usage is TRBJ2-1; D ambiguous. Per germline, CDR1 MNHEY and CDR2 SMNVEV (reference sequence). This CDR3 has 15 amino acids. The CDR3 here is CASSLSDTYYDEQFF. The CDR3 DNA is TGTGCCAGCAGTTTATCCGACACGTACTACGATGAGCAGTTCTTC.

This chain's CDR3 is CASSSTGGRGTEAFF. CDR3 coding DNA: TGTGCCAGCAGTTCGACAGGGGGCCGTGGCACTGAAGCTTTCTTT. The chain has TRBV11-2 and TRBJ1-1; TRBD1 agrees at 10 bases. The CDR3 runs to 15 residues. V lost 6 bases to trimming and J lost 4 bases; unmatched junction nucleotides: 8. The germline gives CDR1 SGHAT, CDR2 FQNNGV.

This clonotype was seen a few times. The chain combines TRBV29-1 with TRBJ1-1, with 9 bases that match TRBD1. The germline V gene encodes CDR1 SQVTM and CDR2 ANQGSEA. The CDR3 is 11 amino acids. Germline trimming cut 4 bases from V and 14 bases from J; bases unmatched to any gene: 8. CDR3 sequence: CSVGTGERDFF. Written as DNA, the CDR3 is TGCAGCGTTGGGACAGGGGAGAGAGACTTCTTT. Looking up the rest from reference TRBV29-1 and TRBJ1-1 gives the full variable domain: SAVISQKPSRDICQRGTSLTIQCQVDSQVTMMFWYRQQPGQSLTLIATANQGSEATYESGFVIDKFPISRPNLTFSTLTVSNMSPEDSSIYLCSVGTGERDFFGQGTRLTVV.

The chain combines TRBV28 with TRBJ1-2; D is perhaps TRBD1 (6 bases). Germline assignment: CDR1 MDHEN and CDR2 SYDVKM. The ends were cut back, 2 bases at V and 8 bases at J, with 15 bases in the middle. There are 14 residues in the CDR3. The CDR3, as DNA: TGTGCCAGCAGTTTAGACAGGCGATCGAAGGGCTACACCTTC. It specifies CASSLDRRSKGYTF.

In this sample, this clonotype turned up many times. The V call is TRBV20-1, the J call TRBJ2-1; a possible D gene is TRBD1 (6 bases). Per the germline V gene, CDR1 is DFQATT and CDR2 is SNEGSKA (reference sequence). V lost 0 bases, J lost 3 bases, and 21 bases lay in between. There are 18 residues in the CDR3. This CDR3 reads CSARDVIGTTRDYNEQFF. DNA for the CDR3: TGCAGTGCTAGAGATGTGATCGGGACAACAAGGGACTACAATGAGCAGTTCTTC.

Ten or more counts support this clonotype. This rearrangement joins TRBV7-6 to TRBJ2-7; 11 bases are shared with TRBD2. With V trimmed by 1 base and J by 5 bases, 7 bases remained unmatched. The CDR3 totals 16 residues. Germline loops: CDR1 SGHVS, CDR2 FNYEAQ. CDR3 DNA sequence: TGTGCCAGCAGCTTAGTCGTAGCGGGAGGGCCGGACGAGCAGTACTTC. This sequence encodes CASSLVVAGGPDEQYF.

This clonotype occurred a few times. The chain links TRBV6-1 to TRBJ2-7, with D perhaps matching TRBD2 (5 bases). Germline values: CDR1 MNHNS, CDR2 SASEGT. V lost 7 bases to trimming and J lost 2 bases, with 24 bases between them. The CDR3 has 17 residues. The CDR3 loop is CASTLLFQLRVPYEQYF. The CDR3 DNA follows: TGTGCCAGCACTTTACTTTTCCAGTTGAGGGTGCCCTACGAGCAGTACTTC.

In regard to this clonotype: This sequence may be a read error, since a much larger clone differs from it by one base. The J gene is TRBJ2-1, the V gene TRBV7-2; 9 bases agree with TRBD2. The DNA matches TRBJ2-7 better at its end, which makes the J call doubtful. Looked up from germline, CDR1 is SGHTA and CDR2 is FQGNSA. The CDR3 covers 17 residues. CDR3 sequence reads: CASSPEPWTSVYNEQYF. CDR3 in DNA: TGTGCCAGCAGCCCTGAGCCTTGGACTAGCGTTTACAATGAGCAGTACTTC.

This clonotype showed up many times. The gene calls are TRBV7-3 and TRBJ2-1; D is possibly TRBD2 (7 bases). V was trimmed by 5 bases and J by 5 bases, leaving 16 bases between them. Germline CDR1 and CDR2: SGHTA and FQGTGA. CDR3 length: 15 amino acids. CDR3: CASSLGGGLNNEQFF. Written as DNA, the CDR3 is TGTGCCAGCAGCCTAGGGGGAGGGCTAAACAATGAGCAGTTCTTC.

As for this clonotype: This may be a read error: a much more frequent sequence differs by one nucleotide. The chain has TRBV6-2 or TRBV6-3 and TRBJ2-1, with D possibly called TRBD1 or TRBD2 (6 bases each). With the DNA end fitting TRBJ2-7 better, the J assignment may be wrong. CDR1 MNHEY and CDR2 SVGEGT come from the germline V gene. There are 15 residues in the CDR3. The CDR3 bases are TGTGCCAGCAGTTACTCGCAGGGGACTTACAATGAGCAGTACTTC. Translating it yields CASSYSQGTYNEQYF.

This clonotype was seen many times. This chain connects TRBV6-2 or TRBV6-3 to TRBJ2-1; D not certain. Trimming pared 0 bases from V and 7 bases from J, leaving 16 bases between. CDR3 length: 16 amino acids. Germline V lookup: CDR1 MNHEY, CDR2 SVGEGT. The CDR3 here is CASSYSAVGSRNEQFF. CDR3 coding DNA: TGTGCCAGCAGTTACTCGGCTGTTGGTTCTCGTAATGAGCAGTTCTTC.

V usage is TRBV19 and J usage is TRBJ2-1; 12 nucleotides align to TRBD2. Germline V gives CDR1 LNHDA, CDR2 SQIVND (reference sequence). This CDR3 is built from 19 residues. V was pared by 3 bases and J by 0 bases, with 9 bases of the junction left unmatched. CDR3 coding DNA: TGTGCCAGTAGTATTCGTCTAGCGGGAGGGCCCAGCTCCTACAATGAGCAGTTCTTC. This translates into CASSIRLAGGPSSYNEQFF. Full variable domain (rest looked up from reference TRBV19 and TRBJ2-1): DGGITQSPKYLFRKEGQNVTLSCEQNLNHDAMYWYRQDPGQGLRLIYYSQIVNDFQKGDIAEGYSVSREKKESFPLTVTSAQKNPTAFYLCASSIRLAGGPSSYNEQFFGPGTRLTVL.

The chain uses TRBV30 and TRBJ2-7; TRBD2 matches 7 bases. Trimming cost V 1 base and J 7 bases; bases outside gene matches: 7. This CDR3 contains 13 residues. Germline CDR1 is GTSNPN and CDR2 is SVGIG (reference sequence). In DNA, the CDR3 is TGTGCCTGGAGTGGGCGGGAGCGGAGTGAGCAGTACTTC. Its translation: CAWSGRERSEQYF.

This clonotype turned up a few times. The rearrangement joins TRBV12-3 or TRBV12-4 to TRBJ2-5; the match to TRBD2 covers 13 bases. The CDR3 contains 17 residues. Trimming cost V 5 bases and J 3 bases; bases outside gene matches: 9. The CDR3 protein is CASSDKGLAGPEETQYF. In DNA form, the CDR3 reads TGTGCCAGCAGTGATAAGGGACTAGCGGGACCGGAAGAGACCCAGTACTTC.

This clonotype was recorded at least ten times. This chain joins TRBV30 and TRBJ2-7; TRBD2 aligns across 9 bases. Germline V gene sequence: CDR1 GTSNPN, CDR2 SVGIG (reference sequence). The CDR3 consists of 15 residues. V was clipped by 3 bases and J by 5 bases; unmatched bases: 11. DNA of the CDR3: TGTGCCTGGAGCCAGCGGGAGGCTCATTGGGACGAGCAGTACTTC. This codes for CAWSQREAHWDEQYF.

This clonotype was observed at least ten times. The chain has TRBV11-2 and TRBJ1-2, with 8 bases that match TRBD1. Germline V gene data show CDR1 as SGHAT and CDR2 as FQNNGV. V dropped 4 bases and J dropped 8; count of bases not matched to a gene: 9. The CDR3 spans 14 residues. CDR3 DNA sequence: TGTGCCAGCAGCTCGATCCAGGGGGCGGTCGGCTACACCTTC. It codes for CASSSIQGAVGYTF.

This clonotype was detected many times. The genes are TRBV20-1 and TRBJ2-3; D tentatively reads TRBD1 or TRBD2 (7 bases each). CDR3 size: 15 residues. Germline values: CDR1 DFQATT, CDR2 SNEGSKA (reference sequence). Deletions cut 4 bases from V and 6 bases from J, with 20 bases between. CDR3 coding DNA: TGCAGTGCTACAGACAGGGAGGGGCCGGAGGATACGCAGTATTTT. It codes for CSATDREGPEDTQYF.

This rearrangement joins TRBV6-1 to TRBJ1-1; no firm D call. The germline V and J ends were trimmed by 2 bases and 5 bases, with 15 bases remaining between them. The V gene's germline CDR1 is MNHNS and CDR2 SASEGT. The CDR3 is made up of 15 amino acids. CDR3 coding DNA: TGTGCCAGCAGTGAAACCGGGCGTGATGGGACTGAAGCTTTCTTT. It codes for CASSETGRDGTEAFF.

The chain has TRBV5-6 and TRBJ2-1; D uncertain. The V end was cut by 2 bases, the J end by 7 bases, with 13 bases between. CDR3 size: 14 residues. Germline CDR1 is SGHDT and CDR2 is YYEEEE. DNA of the CDR3: TGTGCCAGCAGCTTCTATCGAACGGTGAATGAGCAGTTCTTC. Its protein is CASSFYRTVNEQFF.

Only a few counts were recorded for this clonotype. V is TRBV5-4 and J is TRBJ2-1; no reliable D call. Germline V gene data show CDR1 as SGHNT and CDR2 as YYREEE (reference sequence). There are 15 residues in the CDR3. V was shortened by 4 bases and J by 3 bases, with 14 bases between the two germline ends. CDR3 sequence: CASSAGGVVYNEQFF. The CDR3 DNA reads TGTGCCAGCAGCGCCGGTGGGGTCGTCTACAATGAGCAGTTCTTC.